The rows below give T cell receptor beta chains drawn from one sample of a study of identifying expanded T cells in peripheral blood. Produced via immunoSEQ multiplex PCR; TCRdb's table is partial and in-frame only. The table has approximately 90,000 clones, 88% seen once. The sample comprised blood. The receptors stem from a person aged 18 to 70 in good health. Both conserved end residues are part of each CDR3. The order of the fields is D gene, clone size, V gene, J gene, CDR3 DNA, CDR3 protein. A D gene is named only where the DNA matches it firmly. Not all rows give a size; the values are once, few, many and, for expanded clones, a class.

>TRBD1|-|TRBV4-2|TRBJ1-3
TGTGCCAGCAGCCTTCAACCGGGACAGAGCTCTGGAAACACCATATATTTT
CASSLQPGQSSGNTIYF
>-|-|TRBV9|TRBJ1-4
TGTGCCAGCAGCCCAGGTAGCAGGGCAAGTGAAAAACTGTTTTTT
CASSPGSRASEKLFF
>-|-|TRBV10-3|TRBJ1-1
TGTGCCATCAGTGTGGGAGTCACTGAAGCTTTCTTT
CAISVGVTEAFF
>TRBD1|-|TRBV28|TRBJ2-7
TGTGCCAGCAGACCGATGACAGGGGGTGGCAGGGACGAGCAGTACTTC
CASRPMTGGGRDEQYF
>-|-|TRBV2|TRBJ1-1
TGTGCTATATCGTGGCGGGGGAACACTGAAACTTTCTTT
CAISWRGNTETFF
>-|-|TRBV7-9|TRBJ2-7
TGTGCCAGCAGCTTAGGACTAGATTCCTACGAGCAGTACTTC
CASSLGLDSYEQYF
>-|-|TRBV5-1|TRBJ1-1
TGCGCCAGCTCGCAATCAAGGGGCATGAACACTGAAGCTTTCTTT
CASSQSRGMNTEAFF
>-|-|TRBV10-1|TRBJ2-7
TGCGCCAGCAGTGAGTCGCCGGCGTCCTACGAGCAGTACTTC
CASSESPASYEQYF
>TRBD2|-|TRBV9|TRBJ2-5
TGTGCCAGCAGCGTAGAGGGGCTAGCGGTACAAGAGACCCAGTACTTC
CASSVEGLAVQETQYF
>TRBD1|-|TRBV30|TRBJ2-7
TGTGCCTGGAGTACAAGGGACAGATTCTACGAGCAGTACTTC
CAWSTRDRFYEQYF
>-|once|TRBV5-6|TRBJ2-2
TGTGCCAGCAGCTTGACATACACCGGGGAGCTGTTTTTT
CASSLTYTGELFF
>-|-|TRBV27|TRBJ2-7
TGTGCCAGCAGCCCGGGACGCTTGAGCGAGCAGTACTTC
CASSPGRLSEQYF
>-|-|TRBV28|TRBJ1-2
TGTGCCAGCAGTTTGGTTGCTTCCGGCTACACCTTC
CASSLVASGYTF
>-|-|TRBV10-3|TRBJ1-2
TGTGCCATCTGGGGCAACCATGGCTACACCTTC
CAIWGNHGYTF
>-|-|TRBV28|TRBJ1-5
TGTGCCATACTACAAATGGGGGGATATCAGCCCCAGCATTTT
CAILQMGGYQPQHF